A single sample gave rise to the 13 T cell receptor beta chains below, sequenced in a study of blood T cell repertoires in COVID-19. Sequencing used immunoSEQ multiplex PCR; TCRdb keeps in-frame clones, though not all of them. The top ten clones hold about 8% of a sample with 130,000 or so clones, roughly 90% of them seen once. The sequencing input was peripheral blood. The source is a man in his fifties or sixties with acute or convalescent COVID-19.

The rearrangement uses TRBV5-6 and TRBJ1-4; no definite D call. The CDR3 is made up of 12 amino acids. Trimming left V 0 bases short and J 8 bases short, with 5 bases between. CDR1 is SGHDT, CDR2 YYEEEE, per germline. CDR3 sequence reads: CASSLGGEKLFF. In nucleotides, the CDR3 is TGTGCCAGCAGCTTGGGAGGGGAAAAACTGTTTTTT.

The gene calls are TRBV19 and TRBJ2-1, with 9 positions matching TRBD1. This CDR3 has 13 residues. The ends lost 7 bases at V and 3 bases at J; junction bases unmatched: 1. CDR1 and CDR2 (germline): LNHDA, SQIVND (reference sequence). Written as DNA, the CDR3 is TGTGCCAGTACGGGACAGGGCTACAATGAGCAGTTCTTC. It specifies CASTGQGYNEQFF.

The rearrangement joins TRBV6-6 to TRBJ2-1, with 8 nucleotides matching TRBD1. The CDR3 totals 12 residues. With 5 bases clipped from V and 10 bases from J, the junction kept 4 bases outside the gene matches. CDR1 and CDR2 (germline): MNHNY, SVGAGI (reference sequence). The CDR3 sequence is CASSRTGGEQFF. The CDR3 coding sequence is TGTGCCAGCAGTCGAACAGGGGGGGAGCAGTTCTTC.

The chain employs TRBV7-2 and TRBJ2-7, with 9 positions matching TRBD2. The CDR3 is 14 residues long. V lost 6 bases to trimming and J lost 0 bases; unmatched junction nucleotides: 3. Germline V lookup: CDR1 SGHTA, CDR2 FQGNSA. CDR3 nucleotide sequence: TGTGCCAGCAGGGCGGGAGGGGGCTCCTACGAGCAGTACTTC. Its translation is CASRAGGGSYEQYF.

This clone turned up a few times. In DNA form, the CDR3 reads TGTGCCACCACCCCGGGAGAGGTAGGCGAGCAGTACTTC. This codes for CATTPGEVGEQYF. The rearrangement joins TRBV15 to TRBJ2-7; D is perhaps TRBD2 (6 bases). V was pared by 7 bases and J by 6 bases, with 16 bases between. CDR1 and CDR2 from the germline V gene are LNHNV and YYDKDF (reference sequence). The CDR3 length is 13 residues.

The rearrangement links TRBV9 to TRBJ2-1, with TRBD2 matching 10 bases. V was pared by 7 bases and J by 7 bases, with 11 bases of the junction left unmatched. This CDR3 is built from 15 residues. The germline V gene has CDR1 SGDLS and CDR2 YYNGEE. Written as DNA, the CDR3 is TGTGCCAGCGCCCAGCAGCGGGAGGGAGGAAATGAGCAGTTCTTC. This gives the protein CASAQQREGGNEQFF.

This chain uses TRBV6-5 with TRBJ1-5, with TRBD1 matching 9 bases. Per germline, CDR1 MNHEY and CDR2 SVGAGI. Trimming took 6 bases from V and 0 from J; bases not matched to a gene: 3. The CDR3 is 15 residues long. The CDR3, as DNA: TGTGCCAGCAGGAGGGACAGGGATAGCAATCAGCCCCAGCATTTT. Its protein is CASRRDRDSNQPQHF.

This chain connects TRBV5-4 to TRBJ2-3; TRBD2 aligns across 13 bases. The germline V gene has CDR1 SGHNT and CDR2 YYREEE (reference sequence). This CDR3 has 16 amino acids. J gave up 3 bases and V 2 bases, and 3 bases lay outside the gene matches. The CDR3 region has the DNA TGTGCCAGCAGCTTACTAGCGGGAGGGCCGACAGATACGCAGTATTTT. This sequence encodes CASSLLAGGPTDTQYF.

The chain couples TRBV4-3 to TRBJ2-7, with D maybe TRBD2 (5 bases). CDR3 size: 15 residues. The V end was cut by 1 base, the J end by 5 bases, with 15 bases between. The germline CDR1 and CDR2 sequences are LGHNA and YSLEER. This chain's CDR3 is CASSQGSGSPDEQYF. The DNA of the CDR3 is TGCGCCAGCAGCCAAGGTTCGGGGTCTCCCGACGAGCAGTACTTC.

The rearrangement uses TRBV5-1 and TRBJ2-6, with TRBD1 matching over 10 bases. This CDR3 comprises 17 residues. CDR1 and CDR2 from the germline V gene are SGHRS and YFSETQ. Unmatched junction bases numbered 4, after V lost 4 bases and J lost 0 bases. This chain's CDR3 is CASSKDRGDSGANVLTF. The CDR3 nucleotides are TGCGCCAGCAGCAAGGACAGGGGGGACTCTGGGGCCAACGTCCTGACTTTC.

The chain has TRBV10-3 and TRBJ1-5; D uncertain. Trimming shortened V by 3 bases and J by 4 bases, and 10 bases separated the two germline ends. CDR3 length: 14 residues. Germline assignment: CDR1 ENHRY and CDR2 SYGVKD. The CDR3 DNA is TGTGCCATCAGTGATCAACAGCCTAATCAGCCCCAGCATTTT. Encoded protein: CAISDQQPNQPQHF.

The chain uses TRBV5-4 and TRBJ2-3; 11 bases line up with TRBD2. This CDR3 has 19 amino acids. CDR1 is SGHNT, CDR2 YYREEE, per germline (reference sequence). The V gene end was trimmed by 4 bases and the J gene end by 0 bases; junction bases not matched to a gene: 13. CDR3 loop: CASSTETSGTTTSTDTQYF. In nucleotides, the CDR3 is TGTGCCAGCAGCACGGAGACTAGCGGGACTACAACTAGCACAGATACGCAGTATTTT.

The chain couples TRBV5-6 to TRBJ1-2; TRBD1 agrees at 9 bases. J gave up 7 bases and V 3 bases, and 4 bases lay outside the gene matches. The germline V gene encodes CDR1 SGHDT and CDR2 YYEEEE. This CDR3 is 13 amino acids long. CDR3 protein: CASSWDRVPGYTF. The CDR3 DNA sequence: TGTGCCAGCAGCTGGGACAGGGTCCCTGGCTACACCTTC.